The clone carrying this TCR beta chain showed up many times. Its antigen is undetermined. Library preparation (for TCRbeta) was performed with unique molecular identifiers. TCRdb re-called the PCR reads with MiXCR, one entry per CDR3 protein. The data contain about 980,000 distinct CDR3 sequences, under 30% of them seen just once; the ten biggest clones take up 28%. Germline V CDR1 and CDR2: SGHAT, FQNNGV. The CDR3 extends over 15 amino acids. V lost 5 bases, J lost 3 bases, and 9 bases stayed unmatched. This sample was taken from a study of T-cell reconstitution after alpha-beta-depleted transplantation in children. General study points: A year had passed since transplant, and T-cell counts and diversity by then came mostly from newly produced T cells. Expanded graft clones, several hundred of them, were reportedly the source of alpha-beta T cells about two months after transplant. Diversity of TCRbeta at day 60 was high in some patients, arising from surviving recipient T cells and thymic progenitors.

The genes are TRBV11-2 and TRBJ2-5; 7 bases are a match to TRBD1. Source: PBMCs, mostly from graft donor cells, taken 360 days after TCRalphabeta/CD19-depleted stem cell transplant. The clonotype comes from a boy younger than two who had a stem cell transplant for SCID, so the T cells may come from the graft donor. The CDR3 DNA is TGTGCCAGCAGCCTAAAGGGACAGTGGGAAGAGACCCAGTACTTC. Encoded protein: CASSLKGQWEETQYF. Together with reference TRBV11-2 and TRBJ2-5, the CDR3 gives the full variable domain: EAGVAQSPRYKIIEKRQSVAFWCNPISGHATLYWYQQILGQGPKLLIQFQNNGVVDDSQLPKDRFSAERLKGVDSTLKIQPAKLEDSAVYLCASSLKGQWEETQYFGPGTRLLVL.